This T cell receptor beta chain was captured by sequencing in a study of Ad26.COV2.S vaccination and SARS-CoV-2 variants. Study-wide results and caveats: It is possible that the TCR breadth and depth analyses underestimated the total T cell responses. Reported findings describe substantial breadth in spike-specific CD8+ and CD4+ T cell responses following vaccination.

The CDR3 is 14 amino acids. Trimming removed 3 bases from V and 8 bases from J, with 14 bases in between. Germline CDR1 and CDR2: SGHDT and YYEEEE. Treatment: 15 to 20 received Ad26.COV2.S at low or high dose, single or two shots; roughly 5 received placebo; per-sample allocation not given. The investigators took samples on day 63 after the first vaccine or placebo injection. As concerns this clone: Its cognate antigen is unknown.

Some clones are missing from TCRdb's copy, which holds only in-frame ones; the method was immunoSEQ multiplex PCR. The table has around 380,000 clones, less than 90% seen once; the top ten hold under 3.5%. This clonotype was obtained from a person between 18 and 60 years old who received the Ad26.COV2.S COVID-19 vaccine or a placebo. The chain recombines TRBV5-6 with TRBJ1-4; maybe TRBD1 (6 bases). The sequencing here drew on peripheral blood, taken in a trial of Ad26.COV2.S vaccine versus placebo. The CDR3 DNA reads as TGTGCCAGCAGCTACAGGGACGCGGCGGAAAAACTGTTTTTT. It is translated as CASSYRDAAEKLFF.